The 10 T cell receptor beta chains reported below all come from one sample, sequenced in a study of vaccination effects on CD4 cells after COVID-19. Only in-frame clones appear in the TCRdb table, and some are missing; sequencing was by immunoSEQ multiplex PCR. The data hold about 54,000 clones, with roughly 80% observed a single time. These receptors' targets are unknown. Sequencing followed a ViraFEST assay step that expanded antigen-specific CD4+ T cells with viral peptide pools. Investigators separated out CD4+ T cells once 9 to 11 days of culture had passed. Here the sequenced sample was CD4+ T cells from PBMCs cultured with HCoV-229E spike peptides, taken before COVID-19 vaccination. The receptors derive from a human donor who received a COVID-19 vaccine.

The CDR3 region has the DNA TGTGCCAGCAGCGTAGGTAGCTTCTCGAGGTCTGAAGCTTTCTTT. Encoded protein: CASSVGSFSRSEAFF. This chain links TRBV9 with TRBJ1-1; unclear D gene. The germline V gene has CDR1 SGDLS and CDR2 YYNGEE. V lost 0 bases to trimming and J lost 6 bases, with 15 bases between them. The CDR3 contains 15 residues.

This sequence joins TRBV6-4 and TRBJ1-2, with 9 positions matching TRBD1. This CDR3 comprises 14 residues. The junction had 6 bases not matched to a gene; V was cut back by 6 bases and J by 4 bases. Germline-derived CDR1 and CDR2 are MRHNA and SNTAGT. CDR3 protein: CASSPQQGAYGYTF. The DNA of the CDR3 is TGTGCCAGCAGCCCCCAACAGGGGGCCTATGGCTACACCTTC.

This chain links TRBV4-1 with TRBJ2-1; the D is unclear. V was trimmed by 4 bases and J by 2 bases, leaving 12 bases between them. The CDR3 is 15 residues long. Germline V gene sequence: CDR1 MGHRA, CDR2 YSYEKL. CDR3 sequence: CASSLPVSAYNEQFF. The CDR3 coding sequence is TGCGCCAGCAGCCTTCCGGTGAGCGCCTACAATGAGCAGTTCTTC.

The chain employs TRBV9 and TRBJ2-1; D is perhaps TRBD1 (6 bases). The CDR3 has 15 amino acids. The V end was cut by 5 bases, the J end by 3 bases, with 15 bases between. Looked up from germline, CDR1 is SGDLS and CDR2 is YYNGEE. The CDR3 here is CASRRGEGDYNEQFF. DNA of the CDR3: TGTGCCAGCAGGAGGGGTGAGGGGGACTACAATGAGCAGTTCTTC. The full variable domain, rest sourced from reference TRBV9 and TRBJ2-1, is DSGVTQTPKHLITATGQRVTLRCSPRSGDLSVYWYQQSLDQGLQFLIQYYNGEERAKGNILERFSAQQFPDLHSELNLSSLELGDSALYFCASRRGEGDYNEQFFGPGTRLTVL.

On this clone: The identical CDR3 is also encoded by other nucleotide sequences in the sample. J is TRBJ2-3 and V is TRBV6-1; D might be TRBD1 or TRBD2, each matching 6 bases. The CDR3 is 15 residues long. V was pared by 3 bases and J by 5 bases, with 15 bases between. The germline V gene has CDR1 MNHNS and CDR2 SASEGT. Here the CDR3 reads CASSEGGGPGDTQYF. The CDR3 region has the DNA TGTGCCAGCAGTGAGGGTGGGGGGCCGGGAGATACGCAGTATTTT.

This chain connects TRBV30 to TRBJ2-5; D is ambiguous. The V gene lost 6 bases and the J gene lost 7 bases, with 12 bases spanning the gap. Germline-derived CDR1 and CDR2 are GTSNPN and SVGIG (reference sequence). This CDR3 has 11 amino acids. The CDR3 loop is CACRTTMTQYF. As DNA, the CDR3 is TGTGCCTGCCGCACCACAATGACCCAGTACTTC.

V is TRBV10-2 and J is TRBJ1-1; D is perhaps TRBD1 (6 bases). The ends were cut back, 9 bases at V and 6 bases at J, with 20 bases in the middle. Germline V lookup: CDR1 WSHSY, CDR2 SAAADI. The CDR3 runs 14 residues. The CDR3 reads CASKRGQTGPEAFF. The CDR3 DNA reads as TGCGCCAGTAAAAGGGGACAAACCGGGCCTGAAGCTTTCTTT.

The gene calls are TRBV5-1 and TRBJ2-3, with D maybe TRBD2 (6 bases). CDR1 and CDR2 from the germline V gene are SGHRS and YFSETQ. Trimming pared 3 bases from V and 0 bases from J, leaving 14 bases between. CDR3 length: 16 residues. CDR3 in DNA: TGCGCCAGCAGCTCAGGGACTCCCTCTAGCACAGATACGCAGTATTTT. Protein: CASSSGTPSSTDTQYF.

The chain joins TRBV12-5 to TRBJ2-1; no definite D call. There are 12 residues in the CDR3. Between the trimmed V and J ends, which lost 3 bases and 7 bases, there was a span of 7 bases. Germline V gene sequence: CDR1 LGHNT, CDR2 FRNRAP. The CDR3 nucleotides are TGTGCTAGTGGTTTCGGTTGGAATGAGCAGTTCTTC. It yields the protein CASGFGWNEQFF.

This clone has more than one count but fewer than ten. The rearrangement links TRBV5-1 to TRBJ1-6; 9 bases agree with TRBD1. Germline CDR1 reads SGHRS; CDR2 reads YFSETQ. Germline trimming cut 3 bases from V and 7 bases from J; bases unmatched to any gene: 5. This CDR3 spans 15 amino acids. CDR3 bases: TGCGCCAGCAGCTCCTGGGACAGGGACAATTCACCCCTCCACTTT. As protein: CASSSWDRDNSPLHF.